Presented here are 17 T cell receptor beta chains from one specimen sequenced in a study of T cells after yellow fever vaccination. TCRdb re-called the 5' RACE reads through MiXCR, storing one row per CDR3 protein. The sample carries some 400,000 distinct CDR3 sequences, 15% to 20% recorded once. The specimen was PBMCs, collected before the yellow fever booster vaccination. These receptors originate from a man younger than 35 who received the YFV17D yellow fever vaccine.

The gene calls are TRBV4-3 and TRBJ2-3, with TRBD2 matching over 11 bases. The CDR3 runs 17 residues. Germline assignment: CDR1 LGHNA and CDR2 YSLEER. The V segment lost 4 bases and the J segment 0 bases; nucleotides outside the gene matches: 6. The CDR3: CASSRPLAGESTDTQYF. The CDR3 DNA sequence: TGCGCCAGCAGCCGCCCACTAGCGGGGGAGAGCACAGATACGCAGTATTTT.

This clonotype was seen ten or more times. This sequence joins TRBV9 and TRBJ2-1; no clear D. Germline V gene sequence: CDR1 SGDLS, CDR2 YYNGEE. V lost 0 bases and J lost 10, with 5 bases in between. The CDR3 length is 11 residues. CDR3 sequence: CASSVGAEQFF. The CDR3, as DNA: TGTGCCAGCAGCGTAGGAGCAGAGCAGTTCTTC. Complete variable domain (other parts from reference TRBV9 and TRBJ2-1): DSGVTQTPKHLITATGQRVTLRCSPRSGDLSVYWYQQSLDQGLQFLIQYYNGEERAKGNILERFSAQQFPDLHSELNLSSLELGDSALYFCASSVGAEQFFGPGTRLTVL.

This clonotype was detected many times. The CDR3 nucleotides read TGTGCCATTGGCCAGGGATATACCGGGGCCAACGTCCTGACTTTC. Protein sequence: CAIGQGYTGANVLTF. The chain combines TRBV6-5 with TRBJ2-6; TRBD1 is a possible D gene (5 bases). The CDR3 is 15 amino acids. Germline CDR1 and CDR2: MNHEY and SVGAGI. The V and J ends lost 10 bases and 4 bases respectively, with 17 bases between them.

There are a few counts of this clonotype. The chain employs TRBV9 and TRBJ2-3; 10 nucleotides agree with TRBD2. The CDR3 sequence is 15 residues long. Germline-derived CDR1 and CDR2 are SGDLS and YYNGEE. V was pared by 0 bases and J by 8 bases, with 6 bases of the junction left unmatched. The CDR3 DNA reads as TGTGCCAGCAGCGTAGTAGCGGGGGGTCTGGGTACGCAGTATTTT. Translated: CASSVVAGGLGTQYF.

This clonotype was counted ten times or more. The chain joins TRBV29-1 to TRBJ2-2; perhaps TRBD1 as D (6 bases). Germline V lookup: CDR1 SQVTM, CDR2 ANQGSEA. The CDR3 sequence is 14 residues long. V was clipped by 4 bases and J by 6 bases, with 15 bases between them. This chain's CDR3 is CSVVADWGPGELFF. CDR3 nucleotide sequence: TGCAGCGTTGTAGCAGATTGGGGGCCCGGGGAGCTGTTTTTT.

This clonotype has a handful of counts. CDR3 coding DNA: TGTGCCACCAGTGCCAAGACTAGCGGGGTACGAGATACGCAGTATTTT. Protein product: CATSAKTSGVRDTQYF. The chain employs TRBV24-1 and TRBJ2-3, with 11 bases matching TRBD2. Germline V gives CDR1 KGHDR, CDR2 SFDVKD. The CDR3 sequence is 16 residues long. The V segment lost 5 bases and the J segment 5 bases; nucleotides outside the gene matches: 8.

The V and J genes are TRBV6-5 and TRBJ2-5, with unresolved D. In germline, CDR1 is MNHEY, CDR2 SVGAGI. This CDR3 contains 15 residues. Trimming cost V 2 bases and J 4 bases, with 14 bases left between them. The CDR3 protein is CASSYVLALRETQYF. CDR3 nucleotides: TGTGCCAGCAGTTACGTCTTGGCCCTGAGAGAGACCCAGTACTTC.

J is TRBJ2-3 and V is TRBV5-5, with D unresolved. The CDR3 has 15 amino acids. In germline, CDR1 is SGHKS, CDR2 YYEKEE (reference sequence). The ends were cut back, 0 bases at V and 4 bases at J, with 12 bases in the middle. CDR3 loop: CASSLGTHRADTQYF. CDR3 in DNA: TGTGCCAGCAGCTTGGGGACCCACCGGGCAGATACGCAGTATTTT.

This clonotype was seen only a few times. The gene calls are TRBV7-2 and TRBJ1-1, with TRBD1 matching 8 bases. Trimming took 5 bases from V and 5 from J; bases not matched to a gene: 7. Germline V CDR1 and CDR2: SGHTA, FQGNSA. This CDR3 region has 14 residues. DNA of the CDR3: TGTGCCAGCAGCCCAGGGGGCGCGGCAACTGAAGCTTTCTTT. It specifies CASSPGGAATEAFF. The whole variable domain, remainder taken from reference TRBV7-2 and TRBJ1-1, is GAGVSQSPSNKVTEKGKDVELRCDPISGHTALYWYRQSLGQGLEFLIYFQGNSAPDKSGLPSDRFSAERTGGSVSTLTIQRTQQEDSAVYLCASSPGGAATEAFFGQGTRLTVV.

The chain is built from TRBV29-1 and TRBJ1-2, with TRBD1 as a possible D gene (6 bases). The germline V and J ends were trimmed by 5 bases and 7 bases, with 17 bases remaining between them. The CDR3 has 13 residues. From germline, CDR1 is SQVTM and CDR2 ANQGSEA. CDR3 amino acids: CSVLPGQFGGYTF. Here the CDR3 DNA reads TGCAGCGTTCTCCCCGGACAGTTCGGTGGCTACACCTTC.

The CDR3 sequence: CASSLGQGGSAQHF. The CDR3 coding sequence is TGTGCCAGCAGCCTCGGACAGGGTGGATCGGCCCAGCATTTT. The chain couples TRBV6-6 to TRBJ1-5; 8 nucleotides align to TRBD1. The length of the CDR3 is 14 residues. Germline loops: CDR1 MNHNY, CDR2 SVGAGI (reference sequence). Trimming at V came to 6 bases and at J to 11 bases, leaving 12 bases not matched to a gene.

In this sample, this clonotype turned up a few times. The rearrangement links TRBV29-1 to TRBJ2-3; D may be TRBD1 (5 bases). Germline V CDR1 and CDR2: SQVTM, ANQGSEA. The CDR3 sequence is 13 residues long. V was pared by 3 bases and J by 6 bases, with 13 bases between. The CDR3 protein is CSVDNQGRDTQYF. The DNA for the CDR3 is TGCAGCGTTGATAATCAGGGAAGGGATACGCAGTATTTT.

The chain has TRBV19 and TRBJ2-5; no reliable D call. V was pared by 3 bases and J by 1 base, with 9 bases between. The CDR3 extends over 14 amino acids. From germline, CDR1 is LNHDA and CDR2 SQIVND (reference sequence). The CDR3 loop reads CASSMTVIQETQYF. DNA of the CDR3: TGTGCCAGTAGTATGACGGTTATCCAAGAGACCCAGTACTTC.

This clonotype was observed a handful of times. This chain joins TRBV4-1 and TRBJ1-6; 8 nucleotides line up with TRBD1. Germline trimming cut 4 bases from V and 5 bases from J; bases unmatched to any gene: 10. CDR1 and CDR2 (germline): MGHRA, YSYEKL. The length of the CDR3 is 17 residues. The CDR3 DNA follows: TGCGCCAGCAGCCGCAGGACAGGGACGGAAAATAATTCACCCCTCCACTTT. Protein sequence: CASSRRTGTENNSPLHF.

The chain joins TRBV6-1 to TRBJ2-3; no reliable D call. The CDR3 is 12 amino acids. V shed 7 bases and J shed 0 bases, with 5 bases lying between them. Germline V gene sequence: CDR1 MNHNS, CDR2 SASEGT. CDR3 nucleotides: TGTGCCAGCAACCCCAGCACAGATACGCAGTATTTT. It is translated as CASNPSTDTQYF.

The rearrangement joins TRBV28 to TRBJ1-5, with TRBD1 matching over 7 bases. CDR1 and CDR2 (germline): MDHEN, SYDVKM. This CDR3 contains 16 residues. Trimming took 5 bases from V and 4 from J; bases not matched to a gene: 11. The CDR3 is CASSDGTVQANQPQHF. The CDR3 coding sequence is TGTGCCAGCAGTGACGGGACAGTTCAGGCGAATCAGCCCCAGCATTTT.

The CDR3 DNA sequence: TGTGCCAGCAGCCGAGCGGGGACTTACAATGAGCAGTTCTTC. Its protein is CASSRAGTYNEQFF. The chain combines TRBV4-2 with TRBJ2-1; 7 bases fit TRBD2. The CDR3 runs to 14 residues. Germline lookup yields CDR1 LGHNA and CDR2 YNFKEQ. With 4 bases clipped from V and 4 bases from J, the junction kept 4 bases outside the gene matches.